This T cell receptor beta chain was recovered during a study of PD-L1 blockade in urothelial cancer. The wider study: The patients' atezolizumab therapy, 1,200 mg intravenously every 3 weeks, started at some point between 2014 and 2016. At 3 weeks after treatment start (second dose) and again at 6 weeks, blood was analyzed.

Germline CDR1 reads SNHLY; CDR2 reads FYNNEI. CDR3 length: 16 residues. The germline V and J ends were trimmed by 4 bases and 4 bases, with 14 bases remaining between them. Profiled with immunoSEQ multiplex PCR; TCRdb holds only in-frame clones, not every one. The data contain roughly 100,000 clones, roughly 85% of them seen just once; the ten biggest clones take up approximately 8.4%. Sample time point: peripheral blood 6 weeks after treatment start. Patients each gave 1 to 8 samples, pretreatment and on-treatment. The sequence came from a man aged 70 or older with urothelial cancer. Sequencing was performed on PBMCs, taken around atezolizumab (anti-PD-L1) treatment. This rearrangement joins TRBV2 to TRBJ2-6, with D maybe TRBD1 (6 bases). The CDR3 DNA sequence: TGTGCCAGCAGTGTCCCCAGGGGATCCGGGGCCAACGTCCTGACTTTC. It codes for CASSVPRGSGANVLTF.